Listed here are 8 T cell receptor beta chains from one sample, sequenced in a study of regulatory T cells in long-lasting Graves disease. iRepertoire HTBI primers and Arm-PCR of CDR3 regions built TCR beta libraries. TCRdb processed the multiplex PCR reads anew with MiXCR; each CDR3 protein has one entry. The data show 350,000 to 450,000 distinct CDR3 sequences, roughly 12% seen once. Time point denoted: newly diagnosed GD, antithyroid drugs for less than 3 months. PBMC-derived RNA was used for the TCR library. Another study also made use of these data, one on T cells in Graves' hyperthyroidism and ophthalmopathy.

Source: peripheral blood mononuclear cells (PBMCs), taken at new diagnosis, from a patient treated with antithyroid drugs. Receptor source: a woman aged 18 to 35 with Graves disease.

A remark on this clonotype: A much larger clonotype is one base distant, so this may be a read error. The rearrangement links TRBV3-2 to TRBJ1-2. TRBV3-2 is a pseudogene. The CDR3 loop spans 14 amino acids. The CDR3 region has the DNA TGTGCCGGCAGCCTATTAGCTTCTAACTATGGCTACACCTTC. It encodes CAGSLLASNYGYTF.

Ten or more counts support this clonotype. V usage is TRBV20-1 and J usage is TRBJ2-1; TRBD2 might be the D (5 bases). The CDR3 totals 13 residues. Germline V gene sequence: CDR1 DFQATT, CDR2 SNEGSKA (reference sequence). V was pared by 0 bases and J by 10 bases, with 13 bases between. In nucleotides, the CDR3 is TGCAGTGCTAGAGATGGTGGGGTAGCGGAGCAGTTCTTC. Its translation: CSARDGGVAEQFF.

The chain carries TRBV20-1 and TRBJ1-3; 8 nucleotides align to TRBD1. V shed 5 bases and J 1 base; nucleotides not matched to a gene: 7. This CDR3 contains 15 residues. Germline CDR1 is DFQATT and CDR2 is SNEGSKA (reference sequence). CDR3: CSASHRGESGNTIYF. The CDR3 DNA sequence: TGCAGTGCTTCCCACAGGGGGGAATCTGGAAACACCATATATTTT.

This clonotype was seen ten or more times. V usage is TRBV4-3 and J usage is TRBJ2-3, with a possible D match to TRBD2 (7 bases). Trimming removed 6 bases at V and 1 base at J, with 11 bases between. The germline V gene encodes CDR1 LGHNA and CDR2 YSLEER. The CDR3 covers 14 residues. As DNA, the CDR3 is TGCGCCAGCAGTTCGGGGGGCCGCACAGATACGCAGTATTTT. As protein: CASSSGGRTDTQYF.

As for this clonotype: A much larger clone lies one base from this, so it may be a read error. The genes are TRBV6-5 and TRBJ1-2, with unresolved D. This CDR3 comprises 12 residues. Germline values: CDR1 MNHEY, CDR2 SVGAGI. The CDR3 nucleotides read TGTGCCAGCAGTTACACCAAATATGACTACACCTTC. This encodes CASSYTKYDYTF.

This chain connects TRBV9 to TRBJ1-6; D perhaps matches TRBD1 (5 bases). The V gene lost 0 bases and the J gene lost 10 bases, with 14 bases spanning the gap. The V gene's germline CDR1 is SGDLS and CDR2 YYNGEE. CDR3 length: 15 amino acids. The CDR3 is CASSVGMQGQSPLHF. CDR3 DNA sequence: TGTGCCAGCAGCGTAGGAATGCAGGGCCAGTCACCCCTCCACTTT.

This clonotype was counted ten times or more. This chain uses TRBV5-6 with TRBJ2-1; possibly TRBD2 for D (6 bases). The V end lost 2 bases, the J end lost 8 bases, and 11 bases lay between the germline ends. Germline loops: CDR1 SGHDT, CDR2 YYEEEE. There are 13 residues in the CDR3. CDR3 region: CASSFWGDYEQFF. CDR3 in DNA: TGTGCCAGCAGCTTCTGGGGGGACTATGAGCAGTTCTTC.

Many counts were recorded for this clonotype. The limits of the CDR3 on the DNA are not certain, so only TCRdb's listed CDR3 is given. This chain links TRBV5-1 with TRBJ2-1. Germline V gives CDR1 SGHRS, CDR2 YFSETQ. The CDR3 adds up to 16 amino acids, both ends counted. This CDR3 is CASSPVVFGEGAREFF.